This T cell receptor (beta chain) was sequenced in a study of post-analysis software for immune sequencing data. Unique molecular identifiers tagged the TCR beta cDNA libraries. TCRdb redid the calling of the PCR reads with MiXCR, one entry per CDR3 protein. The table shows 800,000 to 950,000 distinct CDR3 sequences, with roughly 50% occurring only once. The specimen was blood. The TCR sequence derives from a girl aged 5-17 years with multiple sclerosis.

CDR3 amino acids: CASGWNRAIQYF. The DNA for the CDR3 is TGTGCTAGTGGTTGGAACAGGGCCATTCAGTACTTC. The genes are TRBV12-5 and TRBJ2-4; tentatively, D is TRBD1 (6 bases). Germline loops: CDR1 LGHNT, CDR2 FRNRAP. The V gene lost 4 bases and the J gene lost 9 bases, with 10 bases spanning the gap. The CDR3 loop spans 12 amino acids. Variable domain in full (rest from reference TRBV12-5 and TRBJ2-4): DARVTQTPRHKVTEMGQEVTMRCQPILGHNTVFWYRQTMMQGLELLAYFRNRAPLDDSGMPKDRFSAEMPDATLATLKIQPSEPRDSAVYFCASGWNRAIQYFGAGTRLSVL.